The 18 T cell receptor beta chains listed next were all sequenced from one sample in a study of cytomegalovirus exposure and HLA in healthy donors. In the PCR, 60 Vbeta and 13 Jbeta primers were used. The data were produced by immunoSEQ multiplex PCR, yet TCRdb's version contains in-frame clones alone and is incomplete. The table includes fewer than 200,000 clones, roughly 86% detected once. The sample comprised PBMCs. These receptor sequences come from a man aged 40-55 years in good health and CMV-seropositive.

The chain is built from TRBV14 and TRBJ2-2; D is ambiguous. Germline CDR1 reads SGHDN; CDR2 reads FVKESK. Trimming stripped 4 bases from V and 7 bases from J, with 13 bases between. This CDR3 is built from 14 residues. CDR3: CASSLQASRGELFF. In DNA, the CDR3 is TGTGCCAGCAGCCTCCAGGCATCTCGCGGGGAGCTGTTTTTT.

The J gene is TRBJ2-5, the V gene TRBV28; D gene ambiguous. Germline-derived CDR1 and CDR2 are MDHEN and SYDVKM. V was cut by 3 bases and J by 2 bases, with 7 bases left in between. This CDR3 is 13 amino acids long. This CDR3 reads CASSFWQQETQYF. As DNA, the CDR3 is TGTGCCAGCAGTTTTTGGCAGCAAGAGACCCAGTACTTC.

This clone showed up just once. The V and J genes are TRBV6-6 and TRBJ1-2, with 9 positions matching TRBD1. Trimming cost V 5 bases and J 3 bases; bases outside gene matches: 4. The CDR3 contains 14 residues. Germline CDR1 MNHNY, CDR2 SVGAGI (reference sequence). The CDR3 sequence is CASSQRTGDYGYTF. CDR3 coding DNA: TGTGCCAGCAGTCAGAGGACAGGGGACTATGGCTACACCTTC.

Only one count was recorded for this clone. V gene TRBV18 combines with J gene TRBJ1-2, with TRBD1 identical over 10 bases. This CDR3 contains 16 residues. Trimming at V came to 3 bases and at J to 7 bases, leaving 11 bases not matched to a gene. Germline values: CDR1 KGHSH, CDR2 LQKENI. CDR3 protein: CASSPNEGRTGGGYTF. As DNA, the CDR3 is TGTGCCAGCTCACCGAACGAGGGGAGGACAGGGGGTGGCTACACCTTC.

This clone was seen more than once but under ten times. CDR3 amino acids: CASKRGGTSGHNEQFF. DNA of the CDR3: TGTGCCAGCAAAAGAGGGGGGACTAGCGGCCACAATGAGCAGTTCTTC. The chain employs TRBV28 and TRBJ2-1, with 11 bases aligning to TRBD2. From germline, CDR1 is MDHEN and CDR2 SYDVKM. V was clipped by 7 bases and J by 5 bases; unmatched bases: 10. This CDR3 is 16 amino acids long.

The chain joins TRBV7-2 to TRBJ2-3; 11 bases map to TRBD2. Germline assignment: CDR1 SGHTA and CDR2 FQGNSA. The CDR3 is made up of 15 amino acids. Unmatched junction bases numbered 5, after V lost 4 bases and J lost 5 bases. CDR3 DNA sequence: TGTGCCAGCAGCTCACTAGCGGGAGAGGGAGATACGCAGTATTTT. It codes for CASSSLAGEGDTQYF.

The V gene is TRBV7-9, the J gene TRBJ2-3, with D maybe TRBD2 (5 bases). V was shortened by 1 base and J by 2 bases, with 16 bases between the two germline ends. The CDR3 contains 17 residues. CDR1 is SEHNR and CDR2 is FQNEAQ in the germline V gene (reference sequence). The CDR3 DNA is TGTGCCAGCAGCTTAGGTGGGAGCGGACTCGCCACAGATACGCAGTATTTT. Translated, it gives CASSLGGSGLATDTQYF.

The rearrangement joins TRBV4-2 to TRBJ2-3; TRBD2 agrees at 11 bases. The CDR3 loop spans 17 amino acids. The germline CDR1 and CDR2 sequences are LGHNA and YNFKEQ. The V and J ends lost 0 bases and 2 bases, in that order; junction bases with no gene match: 4. CDR3 amino acids: CASSQDPSGRTTDTQYF. The DNA for the CDR3 is TGTGCCAGCAGCCAAGATCCTAGCGGGAGGACCACAGATACGCAGTATTTT.

This rearrangement joins TRBV6-5 to TRBJ2-7; TRBD1 matches at 7 bases. The CDR3 covers 15 residues. Germline-derived CDR1 and CDR2 are MNHEY and SVGAGI. V lost 0 bases, J lost 3 bases, and 5 bases stayed unmatched. This CDR3 reads CASSYSMTGNYEQYF. Here the CDR3 DNA reads TGTGCCAGCAGTTACTCGATGACAGGGAACTACGAGCAGTACTTC.

CDR3: CASSLRQGTNTGELFF. The CDR3, as DNA: TGTGCCAGCAGCTTACGTCAGGGGACGAACACCGGGGAGCTGTTTTTT. V and J are TRBV7-8 and TRBJ2-2, with D possibly being TRBD1 (6 bases). Germline V gene data show CDR1 as SGHVS and CDR2 as FQNEAQ. The ends were cut back, 2 bases at V and 0 bases at J, with 10 bases in the middle. The CDR3 loop spans 16 amino acids.

The chain carries TRBV7-2 and TRBJ2-7; possibly TRBD1 for D (5 bases). CDR1 is SGHTA and CDR2 is FQGNSA in the germline V gene. V gave up 11 bases and J gave up 3 bases, with 11 bases separating them. This CDR3 is 11 amino acids long. CDR3: CASDSSYEQYF. The DNA of the CDR3 is TGTGCCTCCGACAGCAGCTACGAGCAGTACTTC. Complete variable domain (other parts from reference TRBV7-2 and TRBJ2-7): GAGVSQSPSNKVTEKGKDVELRCDPISGHTALYWYRQSLGQGLEFLIYFQGNSAPDKSGLPSDRFSAERTGGSVSTLTIQRTQQEDSAVYLCASDSSYEQYFGPGTRLTVT.

The chain employs TRBV27 and TRBJ1-5, with TRBD1 as a possible D gene (5 bases). The ends were cut back, 10 bases at V and 3 bases at J, with 19 bases in the middle. CDR1 is MNHEY, CDR2 SMNVEV, per germline (reference sequence). The CDR3 sequence is 15 residues long. The CDR3 sequence: CATSTKEGPNQPQHF. The CDR3 nucleotides are TGTGCCACCTCGACAAAGGAGGGGCCCAATCAGCCCCAGCATTTT.

V is TRBV7-9 and J is TRBJ2-7, with D maybe TRBD1 (5 bases). Trimming shortened V by 1 base and J by 4 bases, and 14 bases separated the two germline ends. The CDR3 contains 15 residues. Germline values: CDR1 SEHNR, CDR2 FQNEAQ (reference sequence). The CDR3 DNA sequence: TGTGCCAGCAGCTTAGGCCGGCAGGGTGGTTACGAGCAGTACTTC. This translates into CASSLGRQGGYEQYF.

The J gene is TRBJ2-2, the V gene TRBV2; tentative D call: TRBD1 (6 bases). Trimming pared 5 bases from V and 1 base from J, leaving 8 bases between. Germline V gene sequence: CDR1 SNHLY, CDR2 FYNNEI. This CDR3 contains 14 residues. The CDR3 DNA reads as TGTGCCAGCAGTCCACAGGGGAACACCGGGGAGCTGTTTTTT. Translation: CASSPQGNTGELFF.

This chain links TRBV6-5 with TRBJ1-5; the D gene is possibly TRBD1 (6 bases). The CDR3 spans 12 residues. V was pared by 1 base and J by 11 bases, with 9 bases between. Germline V CDR1 and CDR2: MNHEY, SVGAGI. The DNA of the CDR3 is TGTGCCAGCAGTTACTTGGGGGCGACCCAGCATTTT. Its translation is CASSYLGATQHF.

The chain links TRBV19 to TRBJ2-7; the D is unclear. V lost 5 bases to trimming and J lost 0 bases, with 8 bases between them. The CDR3 is 13 amino acids. CDR1 is LNHDA and CDR2 is SQIVND in the germline V gene (reference sequence). CDR3 sequence (DNA): TGTGCCAGTAGTGAGGTGAGCTCCTACGAGCAGTACTTC. Translated, it gives CASSEVSSYEQYF.

The genes are TRBV27 and TRBJ1-4, with a tentative D call TRBD1 (6 bases). Per germline, CDR1 MNHEY and CDR2 SMNVEV (reference sequence). The CDR3 runs to 15 residues. Trimming stripped 3 bases from V and 3 bases from J, with 11 bases between. The chain's CDR3 is CASSFLAGANEKLFF. The CDR3 region has the DNA TGTGCCAGCAGTTTCTTGGCAGGGGCTAATGAAAAACTGTTTTTT.

CDR3 loop: CASSYSQGYQPQHF. The CDR3 nucleotides read TGTGCCAGCAGTTACTCCCAGGGTTATCAGCCCCAGCATTTT. The chain joins TRBV6-5 to TRBJ1-5; D might be TRBD1 (5 bases). This CDR3 has 14 residues. Per germline, CDR1 MNHEY and CDR2 SVGAGI. Trimming pared 0 bases from V and 5 bases from J, leaving 8 bases between.